The rows below give T cell receptor beta chains drawn from one sample of a study of response to subunit inactivated influenza vaccine. TCRdb re-called the RT-PCR reads through MiXCR, storing one row per CDR3 protein. The sample carries 500,000 to 700,000 distinct CDR3 sequences, less than 25% recorded once. The sample also formed part of further work on T cells expressing NK-cell markers.

The source was CD4+ T cells sorted from PBMCs, collected 11 to 12 days after vaccination. Every receptor here comes from a man over 45 who received an inactivated influenza vaccine. The CDR3 runs from the conserved cysteine through the conserved F or W. A D gene is named only where the DNA matches it firmly. Expanded clones get a size class; other rows say once, few or many, or leave the size out.

-,TRBV24-1,TRBJ2-1,-,CATRGGGSYNEQFF,TGTGCCACTCGGGGAGGGGGCAGTTACAATGAGCAGTTCTTC
-,TRBV7-2,TRBJ2-1,few,CASRLTPSSYNEQFF,TGTGCCAGCAGACTCACTCCTAGCTCCTACAATGAGCAGTTCTTC
TRBD1,TRBV10-3,TRBJ2-1,-,CAISDPGQGWNDQFF,TGTGCCATCAGTGATCCGGGACAGGGCTGGAATGATCAGTTCTTC
TRBD2,TRBV3-1,TRBJ2-5,-,CASSPDRGGWRETQYF,TGTGCCAGCAGCCCGGATCGGGGGGGCTGGAGAGAGACCCAGTACTTC
TRBD1,TRBV7-9,TRBJ1-3,-,CASSQGTDSGNTIYF,TGTGCCAGCAGCCAAGGGACAGACTCTGGAAACACCATATATTTT
TRBD2,TRBV28,TRBJ2-7,-,CASRFGTRTYEQYF,TGTGCCAGCAGATTCGGGACTAGAACTTACGAGCAGTACTTC
TRBD2,TRBV5-1,TRBJ2-1,-,CASSWTSGRYNEQFF,TGCGCCAGCAGCTGGACTAGCGGTCGTTACAATGAGCAGTTCTTC
-,TRBV6-1,TRBJ2-1,-,CASSEFMVSGEQFF,TGTGCCAGCAGTGAATTTATGGTGTCCGGTGAGCAGTTCTTC
TRBD1,TRBV7-2,TRBJ1-2,few,CASSPKGQGVTYGYTF,TGTGCCAGCAGCCCGAAAGGACAGGGGGTTACCTATGGCTACACCTTC
-,TRBV30,TRBJ2-1,-,CAWNPWGTHNEQFF,TGTGCCTGGAACCCCTGGGGGACACACAATGAGCAGTTCTTC
TRBD1,TRBV5-1,TRBJ2-2,-,CASSAGQGATGELFF,TGCGCCAGCAGTGCTGGACAGGGGGCCACCGGGGAGCTGTTTTTT
-,TRBV4-2,TRBJ2-5,-,CASSQVDGTGQETQYF,TGTGCCAGCAGCCAAGTAGATGGGACGGGCCAAGAGACCCAGTACTTC
-,TRBV12-3/TRBV12-4,TRBJ1-6,many,CASRKDSSYSPLHF,TGTGCCAGCAGGAAGGACAGCAGTTATTCACCCCTCCACTTT
TRBD1,TRBV29-1,TRBJ2-1,few,CSALTGVPEQFF,TGCAGCGCCCTGACAGGGGTGCCTGAGCAGTTCTTC
-,TRBV20-1,TRBJ1-1,few,CSARDKGVLRAFF,TGCAGTGCTAGGGATAAGGGGGTCCTGAGAGCTTTCTTT
-,TRBV12-3/TRBV12-4,TRBJ2-2,-,CATGFENTGELFF,TGTGCCACAGGTTTTGAGAACACCGGGGAGCTGTTTTTT
-,TRBV6-1,TRBJ2-7,few,CATTRGKSYEQYF,TGTGCCACCACCCGGGGGAAATCTTACGAGCAGTACTTC
-,TRBV7-2,TRBJ2-2,few,CASSRALTGELFF,TGTGCCAGCAGTAGGGCCCTCACCGGGGAGCTGTTTTTT
TRBD2,TRBV10-3,TRBJ2-5,-,CATGTSGSILETQYF,TGTGCCACCGGGACTAGCGGGAGTATTTTGGAGACCCAGTACTTC
-,TRBV12-3/TRBV12-4,TRBJ2-4,few,CASTLGGSNIQYF,TGTGCCAGCACCTTAGGGGGTTCTAACATTCAGTACTTC
-,TRBV5-1,TRBJ2-5,-,CASSLPRQETQYF,TGCGCCAGCAGCTTACCACGACAAGAGACCCAGTACTTC
TRBD2,TRBV11-1,TRBJ2-3,few,CASSLRRTSGATDTQYF,TGTGCCAGCAGCCTTCGTCGGACTAGCGGAGCCACAGATACGCAGTATTTT
-,TRBV5-1,TRBJ2-3,-,CASGLSQLTDTQYF,TGCGCCAGCGGGTTAAGCCAACTCACAGATACGCAGTATTTT
TRBD1,TRBV7-2,TRBJ2-7,-,CASSPSGTVVREQYF,TGTGCCAGCAGCCCATCCGGGACAGTGGTAAGGGAGCAGTACTTC
TRBD1,TRBV20-1,TRBJ1-1,-,CSARLNRGDFTQAFF,TGCAGTGCTAGACTAAACAGGGGTGATTTTACCCAAGCTTTCTTT